One and the same sample provided the 5 T cell receptor beta chains below, sequenced in a study of PD-L1 blockade in urothelial cancer. Data came from immunoSEQ multiplex PCR; TCRdb stores just in-frame clones and leaves some out. Here the sample spans about 76,000 clones, 75% to 95% being singletons. Time point in this sample: peripheral blood 6 weeks after treatment start. Sequencing used PBMCs, obtained around atezolizumab (anti-PD-L1) treatment. The receptors here all came from an elderly woman with urothelial cancer.

The chain recombines TRBV27 with TRBJ2-7, with a tentative D call TRBD2 (6 bases). The CDR3 runs to 14 residues. From germline, CDR1 is MNHEY and CDR2 SMNVEV (reference sequence). Trimming shortened V by 8 bases and J by 0 bases, and 14 bases separated the two germline ends. The CDR3 sequence: CASALASVSYEQYF. In nucleotides, the CDR3 is TGTGCCAGCGCCTTGGCTAGCGTCTCCTACGAGCAGTACTTC.

The chain couples TRBV30 to TRBJ2-5; TRBD2 might be the D (7 bases). CDR3 length equals 14 residues. V was shortened by 1 base and J by 5 bases, with 14 bases between the two germline ends. CDR1 is GTSNPN and CDR2 is SVGIG in the germline V gene (reference sequence). CDR3 in DNA: TGTGCCTGGAGTGAAGGGGCGGGGGCGGAGACCCAGTACTTC. Translated, it gives CAWSEGAGAETQYF.

The chain is built from TRBV14 and TRBJ2-7; possibly TRBD1 for D (5 bases). The CDR3 consists of 14 residues. Between the trimmed V and J ends, which lost 1 base and 3 bases, there was a span of 10 bases. Germline CDR1 and CDR2: SGHDN and FVKESK. Written as DNA, the CDR3 is TGTGCCAGCAGCCAAGGCCAGGGCGGCTACGAGCAGTACTTC. Translated, it gives CASSQGQGGYEQYF.

The chain recombines TRBV6-1 with TRBJ2-3, with 10 bases lining up with TRBD2. V was clipped by 2 bases and J by 4 bases; unmatched bases: 9. Germline loops: CDR1 MNHNS, CDR2 SASEGT. The CDR3 is 17 residues long. The CDR3 region is CASSERASGSFADTQYF. DNA of the CDR3: TGTGCCAGCAGTGAAAGAGCTAGCGGGAGCTTTGCAGATACGCAGTATTTT.

The V call is TRBV5-1, the J call TRBJ2-1, with D possibly being TRBD2 (6 bases). The V gene's germline CDR1 is SGHRS and CDR2 YFSETQ. Between the trimmed V and J ends, which lost 2 bases and 1 base, there was a span of 16 bases. This CDR3 is 17 amino acids long. The CDR3 reads CASSFGLTGASYNEQFF. Here the CDR3 DNA reads TGCGCCAGCAGCTTCGGTTTGACGGGAGCATCCTACAATGAGCAGTTCTTC.